A selection of T cell receptor beta chains follows, all from one sample in a study of shared clonotypes between healthy human individuals. Generated by immunoSEQ multiplex PCR, the TCRdb table keeps only in-frame clones and is missing some. The sample lists nearly 2 million clones, about 95% occurring once. The specimen was naive CD8+ T cells sorted from blood. The receptor set was obtained from a young man in good health. CDR3s leave out the opening cysteine and the closing phenylalanine or tryptophan.

V gene	J gene	CDR3 protein
TRBV27	TRBJ2-2	ASSWTGNTGELF
TRBV10-3	TRBJ1-2	AIRTGGDPNYGYT
TRBV4-1	TRBJ2-7	ASSQVPGISDLYEQY
TRBV19	TRBJ2-1	ASSIVGVVYNEQF
TRBV4-1	TRBJ2-5	ASRYRDSGQETQY
TRBV5-8	TRBJ2-3	ASSLFSFAGEGTQY
TRBV7-9	TRBJ1-1	ASSLPWDRGYLEAF
TRBV5-1	TRBJ2-7	ASSLDQGSAYEQY
TRBV30	TRBJ2-3	AWSVLAGADTQY
TRBV28	TRBJ1-5	ASSLGVGTGSQPQH
TRBV7-6	TRBJ1-5	ASSLGSGQPQH
TRBV9	TRBJ2-3	ASSAGTSGTDTQY
TRBV6-5	TRBJ2-7	ASSYSSGQTSYEQY
TRBV27	TRBJ2-7	ASSYDGSSYEQY
TRBV18	TRBJ2-2	ASSPPTPNTGELF
TRBV12-5	TRBJ1-4	ASGLGSGEKLF
TRBV28	TRBJ1-2	ASSLPLYSTGDGYT
TRBV13	TRBJ2-7	ASSLMASGSSEQY
TRBV7-9	TRBJ2-6	ASSSGRGNSGANVLT
TRBV11-2	TRBJ2-7	ASSAGTGLGYEQY
TRBV27	TRBJ2-7	ASSFGQGGYEQY
TRBV20-1	TRBJ1-1	SAPFPTEAF
TRBV6-1	TRBJ2-7	ATYRGAYEQY
TRBV29-1	TRBJ1-2	SVLQLGAYGYT
TRBV5-6	TRBJ2-5	ASSSGQGLLQETQY
TRBV11-2	TRBJ2-7	ASSLDHYGDPY
TRBV11-2	TRBJ2-1	ASSLIPTGNEQF
TRBV4-3	TRBJ2-6	ASSQFRVTGANVLT
TRBV4-1	TRBJ2-1	ASSIDGSLDNEQF
TRBV11-2	TRBJ2-1	ASSLVAGVYNEQF
TRBV27	TRBJ1-1	ASSTTALNTEAF
TRBV4-2	TRBJ2-7	ASSQTTSGTYEQY
TRBV11-2	TRBJ2-7	ASSLDLENTYEQY
TRBV10-1	TRBJ2-5	ASSETDQETQY
TRBV2	TRBJ2-3	ASSVGTDTQY
TRBV4-2	TRBJ2-1	ASSQALGTYNEQF
TRBV4-1	TRBJ2-7	ASSQGEGGGEQY
TRBV6-5	TRBJ1-2	ASSYRLHYGYT
TRBV7-9	TRBJ1-2	ASTYNGHGYT
TRBV5-5	TRBJ1-6	ASSLYIGLEYNSPLH
TRBV5-6	TRBJ2-2	ASSFGPNINTGELF
TRBV11-2	TRBJ1-1	ASSLEGLFMNTEAF
TRBV27	TRBJ2-5	ASSLTGGTQTQY
TRBV11-2	TRBJ2-3	ASSQRGSTDTQY
TRBV4-1	TRBJ2-2	ASSQSGTGGPGELF
TRBV30	TRBJ2-7	AWSDPPHLGTYEQY
TRBV30	TRBJ2-7	AWRDYEQY
TRBV6-5	TRBJ2-1	ASSTRGNNEQF
TRBV9	TRBJ2-3	ASSGLGGGPTDTQY
TRBV5-6	TRBJ1-5	ASSLGTANNQPQH
TRBV30	TRBJ2-7	AWSDRAYEQY
TRBV28	TRBJ2-3	ASSEGDTQY
TRBV5-1	TRBJ2-2	ASSLGEQYTGELF
TRBV7-9	TRBJ2-7	ASSLVGSLNEQY
TRBV7-8	TRBJ2-7	ASSQIDYEQY